These 21 T cell receptor beta chains were all obtained from the same sample, sequenced in a study of blood T cell repertoires in COVID-19. The table came from immunoSEQ multiplex PCR; TCRdb's copy has only in-frame clones and leaves some out. The repertoire holds roughly 250,000 clones, about 79% seen once, with 9.6% in the top ten. Sequencing used peripheral blood. The receptors here all came from a woman older than 75 with acute or convalescent COVID-19.

Written as DNA, the CDR3 is TGTGCCAGCAGCTTGACAGGGGAAGAGACCCAGTACTTC. Residues: CASSLTGEETQYF. The V call is TRBV7-9, the J call TRBJ2-5; 8 positions match TRBD1. V gave up 3 bases and J gave up 3 bases; unmatched junction bases: 0. The CDR3 extends over 13 amino acids. From germline, CDR1 is SEHNR and CDR2 FQNEAQ (reference sequence).

This sequence joins TRBV12-3 or TRBV12-4 and TRBJ2-7; D might be TRBD1 (6 bases). This CDR3 has 13 amino acids. V was pared by 6 bases and J by 2 bases, with 11 bases between. The CDR3 spells CASSRDTTYEQYF. CDR3 sequence (DNA): TGTGCCAGCAGCCGGGACACCACCTACGAGCAGTACTTC.

The chain has TRBV30 and TRBJ2-7; 11 bases are a match to TRBD1. The V gene end was trimmed by 3 bases and the J gene end by 5 bases; junction bases not matched to a gene: 9. The CDR3 is 15 residues long. Germline V CDR1 and CDR2: GTSNPN, SVGIG (reference sequence). The CDR3 region is CAWSWGGTGGDEQYF. CDR3 DNA: TGTGCCTGGAGCTGGGGGGGGACAGGGGGTGACGAGCAGTACTTC.

The J gene is TRBJ2-1, the V gene TRBV11-2; 8 positions agree with TRBD1. The CDR3 covers 15 residues. Germline trimming cut 5 bases from V and 7 bases from J; bases unmatched to any gene: 10. CDR1 is SGHAT and CDR2 is FQNNGV in the germline V gene. The CDR3 region has the DNA TGTGCCAGCAGCCCCACAGGGGGAAGAGAGAATGAGCAGTTCTTC. Its protein product is CASSPTGGRENEQFF.

This clone showed up just a few times. V and J are TRBV7-9 and TRBJ2-4; 7 bases map to TRBD1. The junction had 6 bases not matched to a gene; V was cut back by 5 bases and J by 8 bases. The CDR3 has 13 residues. Germline CDR1 reads SEHNR; CDR2 reads FQNEAQ (reference sequence). CDR3 sequence reads: CASSPTGFDIQYF. CDR3 DNA sequence: TGTGCCAGCAGCCCGACAGGGTTTGACATTCAGTACTTC.

In its sample, this clone was seen a few times. This chain joins TRBV5-5 and TRBJ1-4; D uncertain. The germline CDR1 and CDR2 sequences are SGHKS and YYEKEE (reference sequence). V was trimmed by 4 bases and J by 0 bases, leaving 10 bases between them. CDR3 size: 15 residues. For the CDR3, the DNA is TGTGCCAGCAGCCTCTGGCGGGCAACTAATGAAAAACTGTTTTTT. Encoded protein: CASSLWRATNEKLFF.

This sequence joins TRBV7-8 and TRBJ2-1, with 7 bases aligning to TRBD1. The trim removed 2 bases at V and 0 bases at J, leaving 10 bases unmatched. Germline CDR1 SGHVS, CDR2 FQNEAQ. This CDR3 is built from 18 residues. CDR3 sequence (DNA): TGTGCCAGCAGCTTAAGGGCTGGACAGGCGAGCTCCTACAATGAGCAGTTCTTC. This codes for CASSLRAGQASSYNEQFF.

This clone has a count of ten or more. The chain combines TRBV2 with TRBJ2-7, with D hard to call. The germline gives CDR1 SNHLY, CDR2 FYNNEI. The CDR3 is made up of 16 amino acids. V lost 4 bases and J lost 2, with 18 bases in between. CDR3 DNA: TGTGCCAGCAGTGCGTCAAACTTGAGATCGGCCTACGAGCAGTACTTC. Its translation: CASSASNLRSAYEQYF.

The chain couples TRBV9 to TRBJ1-3; a weak D match, TRBD1 (5 bases). The CDR3 covers 15 residues. The V gene's germline CDR1 is SGDLS and CDR2 YYNGEE. V dropped 4 bases and J dropped 0 bases, with 11 bases sitting between them. This CDR3 reads CASSRRGPSGNTIYF. Written as DNA, the CDR3 is TGTGCCAGCAGCCGTAGGGGTCCCTCTGGAAACACCATATATTTT.

This chain uses TRBV28 with TRBJ1-4, with TRBD1 identical over 9 bases. CDR1 MDHEN and CDR2 SYDVKM come from the germline V gene. This CDR3 is built from 14 residues. Germline trimming cut 6 bases from V and 8 bases from J; bases unmatched to any gene: 7. The CDR3: CASSLQGAVEKLFF. The CDR3 DNA reads as TGTGCCAGCAGCTTACAGGGGGCTGTGGAAAAACTGTTTTTT.

The rearrangement joins TRBV3-1 (or the pseudogene TRBV3-2) to TRBJ2-1; 10 bases agree with TRBD1. The J segment lost 6 bases and the V segment lost 3 bases, leaving 11 bases of the junction unmatched. This CDR3 is built from 17 residues. Germline CDR1 LGHDT, CDR2 YNNKEL (reference sequence). The CDR3 nucleotides read TGTGCCAGCAGCCACGGGGACAGGGGATGGAGTGGCAATGAGCAGTTCTTC. This translates into CASSHGDRGWSGNEQFF.

This chain connects TRBV2 to TRBJ1-5; maybe TRBD1 (5 bases). CDR1 and CDR2 from the germline V gene are SNHLY and FYNNEI. This CDR3 spans 14 amino acids. Trimming removed 5 bases at V and 2 bases at J, with 10 bases between. The CDR3 coding sequence is TGTGCCAGCAGTCGGGGGTTAGGCAATCAGCCCCAGCATTTT. Translating gives CASSRGLGNQPQHF.

The chain joins TRBV5-4 to TRBJ2-7; D is uncertain. V shed 0 bases and J shed 3 bases, with 10 bases lying between them. Germline loops: CDR1 SGHNT, CDR2 YYREEE (reference sequence). The CDR3 covers 14 residues. For the CDR3, the DNA is TGTGCCAGCAGCTTGGGCGGCAGATACTACGAGCAGTACTTC. It encodes CASSLGGRYYEQYF.

The chain has TRBV4-2 and TRBJ1-4; D remains unclear. V was trimmed by 4 bases and J by 5 bases, leaving 14 bases between them. Germline V gene sequence: CDR1 LGHNA, CDR2 YNFKEQ. The CDR3 is 15 amino acids. CDR3 DNA sequence: TGTGCCAGCAGCCCCCCGGGGAGGGAGAATGAAAAACTGTTTTTT. Amino acid sequence: CASSPPGRENEKLFF.

This clone was observed a few times. J is TRBJ2-6 and V is TRBV29-1; TRBD1 aligns across 9 bases. V shed 4 bases, J shed 3 bases, and the junction held 4 bases outside the gene matches. The CDR3 contains 15 residues. Germline CDR1 reads SQVTM; CDR2 reads ANQGSEA. The CDR3 spells CSVALDRGGANVLTF. The DNA of the CDR3 is TGCAGCGTTGCCCTGGACAGGGGTGGGGCCAACGTCCTGACTTTC.

The chain joins TRBV5-4 to TRBJ1-1; a weak D match, TRBD1 (6 bases). Between the trimmed V and J ends, which lost 4 bases and 5 bases, there was a span of 12 bases. Germline V gene sequence: CDR1 SGHNT, CDR2 YYREEE (reference sequence). This CDR3 has 13 residues. The CDR3 DNA reads as TGTGCCAGCAGCATACAGGGTGGTACTGAAGCTTTCTTT. Translating it yields CASSIQGGTEAFF.

The chain combines TRBV3-1 (or the pseudogene TRBV3-2) with TRBJ1-3; maybe TRBD1 (5 bases). The V and J ends lost 0 bases and 0 bases respectively, with 12 bases between them. This CDR3 has 17 amino acids. CDR1 LGHDT and CDR2 YNNKEL come from the germline V gene (reference sequence). The CDR3 protein is CASSQEGAAVSGNTIYF. The DNA of the CDR3 is TGTGCCAGCAGCCAAGAAGGGGCCGCTGTCTCTGGAAACACCATATATTTT.

This sequence joins TRBV6-5 and TRBJ2-3, with TRBD2 as a possible D gene (5 bases). The CDR3 contains 15 residues. Germline-derived CDR1 and CDR2 are MNHEY and SVGAGI. With 2 bases removed from V and 0 bases from J, the gap between germline ends came to 9 bases. As DNA, the CDR3 is TGTGCCAGCAGTTACCGGGGTGCTAGCACAGATACGCAGTATTTT. Amino acid sequence: CASSYRGASTDTQYF.

The CDR3 sequence is CASTGYNEQFF. The CDR3, as DNA: TGTGCCAGCACAGGATACAATGAGCAGTTCTTC. This chain connects TRBV28 to TRBJ2-1; D gene unclear. Looked up from germline, CDR1 is MDHEN and CDR2 is SYDVKM. The CDR3 is 11 amino acids. The V and J ends lost 7 bases and 4 bases respectively, with 5 bases between them.

The CDR3 bases are TGTGCCAGCTCACCAAGGACAGGGAGCGAATTCGAAGCTTTCTTT. Its protein is CASSPRTGSEFEAFF. The V call is TRBV18, the J call TRBJ1-1; 8 bases line up with TRBD1. Trimming removed 2 bases from V and 8 bases from J; junction bases left unmatched: 10. This CDR3 spans 15 amino acids. The germline V gene encodes CDR1 KGHSH and CDR2 LQKENI.

This chain joins TRBV27 and TRBJ2-7, with 10 bases lining up with TRBD1. In germline, CDR1 is MNHEY, CDR2 SMNVEV (reference sequence). The CDR3 length is 19 residues. Trimming removed 2 bases from V and 2 bases from J; junction bases left unmatched: 15. CDR3 in amino acids: CASSLKPIRGTGEAYEQYF. The CDR3 DNA reads TGTGCCAGCAGTTTAAAACCCATTCGCGGGACAGGGGAGGCCTACGAGCAGTACTTC.